This T cell receptor (beta chain) originates from a study of blood T cell repertoires in COVID-19 (dated by TCRdb to about 2020). Describing the broader study: Collaborator samples came from the United States, Italy and Spain and covered acute and convalescent phases of COVID-19. The prospective study material was composed of cDNA or gDNA derived from T cells, B-cell-depleted T cells, or PBMCs. Subjects who had been exposed to COVID-19, were actively infected with it, or had recovered from it provided the deeply sampled blood TCRbeta repertoires that made up the dataset. The repertoires were released in a freely available public database meant as a resource for research on the immune response to SARS-CoV-2. Samples were obtained from the ongoing ImmuneRACE study (first 160 participants) and from some 1,300 subjects provided by 6 global collaborators. The sample metadata nearly always contained a de-identified subject ID, COVID-19 status, age in years and sex. HLA class I and class II types, where available, came from metadata supplied by the sample provider rather than from assay-based typing.

The CDR3 starts with the cysteine, ends with the phenylalanine, and has 14 residues. Of all the DNA, just the CDR3 is kept, 42 bases in frame from base 1. V is reduced by 0 bases and J by 4 bases, leaving a spacing of 9 bases between them. Sequences SGHRS (CDR1) and YFSETQ (CDR2) are obtained from the germline V gene. This clone was observed once. The target of this receptor is not known. The sample holds no much larger clone one base away, and base qualities are not on file. Whole blood was collected in K2EDTA tubes by collaborating institutions according to the institutions' own protocols. For TCRbeta analysis, collaborators shipped samples in one of three forms: frozen whole blood, isolated PBMCs, or DNA extracted from either of those sample types. TCRbeta CDR3 regions were amplified from genomic DNA using the immunoSEQ Assay, a bias-controlled multiplex PCR. For the original study's pipeline: Nucleated cell counts per sample were estimated from amplification of reference gene primers within the assay. Sequence reads were collapsed and filtered to measure the absolute abundance of every unique TCRbeta CDR3 rearrangement. For each sample, productive Simpson clonality was calculated by taking the square root of Simpson's diversity index across productive rearrangements. TCRdb took over this immuneACCESS table, retaining in-frame rearrangements with V and J assigned. Such tables are incomplete; in checked studies, under half of the missing clones stem from an unresolved V gene, and the remainder is unexplained. V, J and clone size are taken as reported in that table, and D and trimming were inferred from the DNA itself. This sample gives roughly 71,000 clones in total; about 82% of them show up just once. The top ten hold approximately 25% of the sample.

Results the study describes overall, beyond this receptor: How much clinical and demographic metadata was included differed by source and by participant, and the metadata was provided uncurated.

Material for sequencing was peripheral blood. The rearranged segments are TRBV5-1 and TRBJ2-3, with the D gene not clear enough to name. This receptor was taken from a man aged 45 to 65 with acute or convalescent COVID-19. The CDR3 region reads CASSLERPADTQYF. The DNA reads TGCGCCAGCAGCTTGGAGAGGCCGGCAGATACGCAGTATTTT.